This TCR beta chain was identified during a study of human T cells and chemical hapten exposure (dated by TCRdb to about 2021). Regarding the research as a whole: For sensitization, 2% DPC in acetone was applied to a 2 cm by 2 cm area of upper inner arm skin. Blood was sampled from patients pre-sensitization (week 0) and at 2, 6 and about 24 weeks after DPC sensitization. For TCR sequencing, blood came from some 31 alopecia patients at anywhere from one to four time points (pre-sensitization, 2, 6 and 24 weeks). Most of the patients in the cohort were female, and the cohort covered alopecia areata with under or over 50% scalp involvement, alopecia totalis and alopecia universalis. Libraries were pooled for sequencing, and variation in per-sample TCR yields was attributed mainly to small differences in library volumes within the pool. The study tracked peripheral blood TCR repertoire changes in vivo during primary and secondary sensitization to the hapten diphenylcyclopropenone (DPC) in alopecia patients. Throughout the study period of about 23 weeks, patients also received therapeutic DPC doses to the scalp every week. Patch tests used Finn chambers with 0.01% DPC on the upper back, scored after 6 days by International Contact Dermatitis Research Group standards. Study-wide conclusions, independent of this receptor: Because every patient had alopecia, a presumed autoimmune disease, the patients' immune response might differ from that of healthy individuals. The number of TCRs above 1 in 1000 frequency did not change with DPC sensitization; there was no evidence of global repertoire structure alterations. Expanded TCRs formed significantly more large CDR3 similarity clusters than pre-sensitization or healthy control sets, consistent with antigen-driven responses. After repeated subsampling, the strength of the expansion versus patch-test correlation and the threshold at which it became significant changed. Patch test score correlated positively with the number of PT1 expanded TCRs, reaching significance at thresholds 8, 16 and 32 but not at 4.

The junction carries 11 bases between V and J, which are trimmed by 0 bases and 5 bases respectively. From cysteine to phenylalanine, the CDR3 is 14 amino acids long. The read is trimmed to its CDR3 DNA, 42 bases read in frame from base 1. The CDR1 and CDR2 encoded by the germline V gene (reference sequence) are DFQATT and SNEGSKA. The library was obtained by RACE. Sequencing instrument: NextSeq 500. Library preparation attached unique molecular identifiers to individual cDNA molecules for quantitative, reproducible TCR counting. Both TCR alpha and TCR beta chains were sequenced from each blood RNA sample. The published analysis was carried out like this. A median of about 87,000 TCRs per sample was observed, with a range of roughly 23,224 to 750,000. V, J and CDR3 annotation of the TCR reads was carried out using the Decombinator software suite. To make PS versus PT1 abundance plots, every sample was subsampled to the same number of TCRs (28,000). TCRs were defined as expanded if absent before sensitization and observed at least eight times at the 2-week time point. TCRdb reprocessed the public reads (quality trimming at Q25 with fastp, clone calling with MiXCR) and kept in-frame beta chains. For every CDR3 protein sequence, its rows merge into one entry that carries the most common genes and DNA. None of the V and J calls come from the authors' own analysis; TCRdb made them. This sample holds a few hundred thousand distinct CDR3 sequences; about 4.8% were observed only once. Of the sample, approximately 2.3% is held by the ten largest clones.

Details on this clonotype: Its specific antigen is unknown. One base away there is no much larger clone; base qualities are not given.

The time point label here, explained by the study, means: patch test 1, 2 weeks after DPC sensitization. The treatment or condition label on this specimen signifies: therapeutic diphenylcyclopropenone sensitization with weekly scalp DPC. At each patch-test visit, blood was drawn before the patch test was applied. To be eligible, patients had to be aged 18 to 70, diagnosed with alopecia and judged suitable for DPC therapy, while pregnant patients were excluded. Total RNA was extracted from unfractionated whole blood that had been collected in Tempus Blood RNA tubes. This clonotype was obtained from a woman in her forties or fifties with alopecia areata. Some clones in this sample may be carry-over from other donors' samples. Here the sequenced sample was whole blood, taken in connection with sensitization to the hapten diphenylcyclopropenone (DPC). This sequence uses TRBV20-1 and TRBJ2-1, and perhaps TRBD2 as D gene, on 6 matching bases. The CDR3 here reads CSARDSGRDNEQFF. The bases read TGCAGTGCTAGAGACAGCGGGCGGGACAATGAGCAGTTCTTC.